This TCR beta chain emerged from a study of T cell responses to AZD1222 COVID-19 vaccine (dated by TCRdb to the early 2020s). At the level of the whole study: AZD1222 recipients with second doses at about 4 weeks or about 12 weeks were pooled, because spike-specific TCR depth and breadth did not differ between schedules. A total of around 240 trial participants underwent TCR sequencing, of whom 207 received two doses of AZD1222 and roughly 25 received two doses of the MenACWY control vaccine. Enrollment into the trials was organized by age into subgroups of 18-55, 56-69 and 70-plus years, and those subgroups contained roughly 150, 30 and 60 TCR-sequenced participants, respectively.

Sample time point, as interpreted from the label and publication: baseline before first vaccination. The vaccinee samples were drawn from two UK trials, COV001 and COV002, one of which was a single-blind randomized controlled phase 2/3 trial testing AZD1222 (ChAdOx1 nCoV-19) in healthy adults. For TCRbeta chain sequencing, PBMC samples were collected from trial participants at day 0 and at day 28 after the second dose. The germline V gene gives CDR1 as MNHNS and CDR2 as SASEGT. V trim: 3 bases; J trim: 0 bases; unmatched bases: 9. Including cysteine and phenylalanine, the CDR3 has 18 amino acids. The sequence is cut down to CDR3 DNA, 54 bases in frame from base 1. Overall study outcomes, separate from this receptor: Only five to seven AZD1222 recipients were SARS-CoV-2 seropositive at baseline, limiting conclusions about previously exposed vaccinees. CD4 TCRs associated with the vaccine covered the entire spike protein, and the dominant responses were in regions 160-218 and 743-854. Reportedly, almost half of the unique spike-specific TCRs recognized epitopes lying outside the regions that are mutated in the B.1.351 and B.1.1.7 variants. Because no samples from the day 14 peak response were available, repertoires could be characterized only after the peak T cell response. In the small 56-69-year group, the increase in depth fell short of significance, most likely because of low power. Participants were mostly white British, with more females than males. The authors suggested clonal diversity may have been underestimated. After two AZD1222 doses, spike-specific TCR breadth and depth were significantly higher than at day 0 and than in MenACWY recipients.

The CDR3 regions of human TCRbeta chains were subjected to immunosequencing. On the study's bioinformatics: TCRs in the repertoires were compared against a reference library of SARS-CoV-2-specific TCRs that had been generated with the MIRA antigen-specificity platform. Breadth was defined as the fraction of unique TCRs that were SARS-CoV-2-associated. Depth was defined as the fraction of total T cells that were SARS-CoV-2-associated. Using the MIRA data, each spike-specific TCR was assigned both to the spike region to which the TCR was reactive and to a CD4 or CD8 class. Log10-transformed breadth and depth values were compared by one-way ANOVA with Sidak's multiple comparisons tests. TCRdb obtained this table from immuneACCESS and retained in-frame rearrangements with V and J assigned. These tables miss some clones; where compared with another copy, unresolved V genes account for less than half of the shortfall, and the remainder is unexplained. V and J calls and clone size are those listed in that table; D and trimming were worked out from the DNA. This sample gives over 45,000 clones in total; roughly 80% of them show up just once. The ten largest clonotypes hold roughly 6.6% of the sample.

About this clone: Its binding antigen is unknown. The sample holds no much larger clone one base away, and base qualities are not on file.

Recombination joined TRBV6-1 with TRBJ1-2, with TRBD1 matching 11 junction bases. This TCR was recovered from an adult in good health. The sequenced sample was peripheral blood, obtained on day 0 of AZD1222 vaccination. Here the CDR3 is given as CASSDPRTGGEANYGYTF. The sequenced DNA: TGTGCCAGCAGTGACCCCCGGACAGGGGGCGAAGCTAACTATGGCTACACCTTC.